Detailed here is one T cell receptor beta chain. The V gene's germline CDR1 is SGHNT and CDR2 YYREEE (reference sequence). V lost 4 bases, J lost 5 bases, and 6 bases stayed unmatched. The CDR3 spans 15 residues. Original processing methods: Reference gene primer amplification yielded estimated nucleated cell counts. Here immunoSEQ multiplex PCR was the method, and the copy in TCRdb shows in-frame clones only, minus some. V and J calls and clone size are as listed in that table; D and trimming were resolved from the DNA. The repertoire includes a few hundred thousand clones, roughly 80% of them detected once, and less than 3.5% sits in the top ten. The data were taken from a study of blood T cell repertoires in COVID-19.

This TCR was recovered from a woman under 30 with acute or convalescent COVID-19. The chain employs TRBV5-4 and TRBJ1-6; TRBD1 matches at 7 bases. Sequencing input: peripheral blood. In nucleotides, the CDR3 is TGTGCCAGCAGCCCGGGACAGATAAATAATTCACCCCTCCACTTT. It yields the protein CASSPGQINNSPLHF. The full variable domain, with the rest looked up from reference TRBV5-4 and TRBJ1-6, is ETGVTQSPTHLIKTRGQQVTLRCSSQSGHNTVSWYQQALGQGPQFIFQYYREEENGRGNFPPRFSGLQFPNYSSELNVNALELDDSALYLCASSPGQINNSPLHFGNGTRLTVT.